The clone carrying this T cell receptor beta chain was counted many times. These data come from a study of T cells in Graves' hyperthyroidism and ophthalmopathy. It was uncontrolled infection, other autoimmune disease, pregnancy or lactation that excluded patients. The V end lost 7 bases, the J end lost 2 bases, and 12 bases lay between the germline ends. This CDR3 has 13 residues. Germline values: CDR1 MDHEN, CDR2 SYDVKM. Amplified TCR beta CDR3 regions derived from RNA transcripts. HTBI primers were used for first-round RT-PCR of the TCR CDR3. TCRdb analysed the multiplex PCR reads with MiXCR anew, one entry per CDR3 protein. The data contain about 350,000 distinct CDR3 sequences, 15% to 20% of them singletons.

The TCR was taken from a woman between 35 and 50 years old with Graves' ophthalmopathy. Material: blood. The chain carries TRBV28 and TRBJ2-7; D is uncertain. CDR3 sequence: CASNRPTTYEQYF. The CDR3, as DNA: TGTGCCAGCAACCGACCAACTACCTACGAGCAGTACTTC.